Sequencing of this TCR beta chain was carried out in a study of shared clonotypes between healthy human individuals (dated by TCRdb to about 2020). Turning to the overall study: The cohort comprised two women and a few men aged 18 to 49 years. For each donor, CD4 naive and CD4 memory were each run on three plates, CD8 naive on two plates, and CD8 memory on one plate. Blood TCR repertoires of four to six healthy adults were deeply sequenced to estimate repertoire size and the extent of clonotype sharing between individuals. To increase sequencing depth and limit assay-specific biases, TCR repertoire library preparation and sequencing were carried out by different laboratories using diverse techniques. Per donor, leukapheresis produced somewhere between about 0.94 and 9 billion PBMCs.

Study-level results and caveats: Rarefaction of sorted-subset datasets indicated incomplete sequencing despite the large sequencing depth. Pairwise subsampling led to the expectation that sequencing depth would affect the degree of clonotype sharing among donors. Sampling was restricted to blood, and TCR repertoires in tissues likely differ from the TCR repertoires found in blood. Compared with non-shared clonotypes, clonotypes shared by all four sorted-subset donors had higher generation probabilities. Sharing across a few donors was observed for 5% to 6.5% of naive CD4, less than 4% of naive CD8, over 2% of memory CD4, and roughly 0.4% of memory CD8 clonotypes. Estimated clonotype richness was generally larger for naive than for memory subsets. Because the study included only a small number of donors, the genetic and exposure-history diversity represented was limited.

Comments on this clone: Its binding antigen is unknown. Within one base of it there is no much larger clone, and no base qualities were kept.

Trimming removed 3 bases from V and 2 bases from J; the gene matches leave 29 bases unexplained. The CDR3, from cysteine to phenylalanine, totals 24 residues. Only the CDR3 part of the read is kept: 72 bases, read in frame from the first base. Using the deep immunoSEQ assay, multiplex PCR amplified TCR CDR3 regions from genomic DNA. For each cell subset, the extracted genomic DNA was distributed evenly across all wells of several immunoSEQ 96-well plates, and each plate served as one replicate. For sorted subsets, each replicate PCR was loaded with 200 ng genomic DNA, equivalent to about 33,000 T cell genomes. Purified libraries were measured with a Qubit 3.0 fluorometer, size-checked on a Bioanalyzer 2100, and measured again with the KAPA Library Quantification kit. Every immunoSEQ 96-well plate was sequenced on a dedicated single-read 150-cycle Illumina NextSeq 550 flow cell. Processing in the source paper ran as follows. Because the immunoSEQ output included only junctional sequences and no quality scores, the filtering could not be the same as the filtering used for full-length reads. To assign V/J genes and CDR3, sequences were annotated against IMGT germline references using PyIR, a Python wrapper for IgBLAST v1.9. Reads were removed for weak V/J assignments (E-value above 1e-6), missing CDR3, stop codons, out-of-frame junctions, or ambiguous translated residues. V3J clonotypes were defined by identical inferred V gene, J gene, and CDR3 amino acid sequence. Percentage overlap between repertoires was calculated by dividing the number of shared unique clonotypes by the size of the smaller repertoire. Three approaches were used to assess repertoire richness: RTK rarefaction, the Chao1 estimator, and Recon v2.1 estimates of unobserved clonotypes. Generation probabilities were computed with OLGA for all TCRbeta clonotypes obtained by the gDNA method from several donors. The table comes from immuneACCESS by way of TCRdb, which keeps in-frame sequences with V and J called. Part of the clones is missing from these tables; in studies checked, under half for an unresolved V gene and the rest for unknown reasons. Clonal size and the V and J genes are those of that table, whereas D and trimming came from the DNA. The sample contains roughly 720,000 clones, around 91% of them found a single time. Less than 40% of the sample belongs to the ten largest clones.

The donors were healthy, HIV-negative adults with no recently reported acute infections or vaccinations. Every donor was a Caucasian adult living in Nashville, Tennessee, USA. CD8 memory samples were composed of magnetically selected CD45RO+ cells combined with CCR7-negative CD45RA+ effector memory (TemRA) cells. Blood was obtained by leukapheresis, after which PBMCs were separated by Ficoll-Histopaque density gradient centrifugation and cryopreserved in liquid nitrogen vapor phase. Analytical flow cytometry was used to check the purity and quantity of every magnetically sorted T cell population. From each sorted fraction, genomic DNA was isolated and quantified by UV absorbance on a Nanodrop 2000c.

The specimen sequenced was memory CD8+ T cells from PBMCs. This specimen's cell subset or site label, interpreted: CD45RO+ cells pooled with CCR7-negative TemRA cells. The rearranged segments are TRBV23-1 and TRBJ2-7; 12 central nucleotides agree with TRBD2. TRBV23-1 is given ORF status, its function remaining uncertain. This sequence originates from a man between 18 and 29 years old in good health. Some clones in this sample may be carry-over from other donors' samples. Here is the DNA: TGCGCCAGCAGTCAGCCGAAGGACAGGTCAGAGACTAGCGGGAGCGACGTAGAAACCTACGAGCAGTACTTC. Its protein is CASSQPKDRSETSGSDVETYEQYF.